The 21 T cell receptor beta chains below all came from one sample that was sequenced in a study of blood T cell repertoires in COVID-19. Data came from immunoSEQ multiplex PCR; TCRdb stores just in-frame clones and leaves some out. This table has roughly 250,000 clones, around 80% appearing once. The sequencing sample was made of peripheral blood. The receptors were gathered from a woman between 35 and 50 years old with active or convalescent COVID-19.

The CDR3 loop reads CASSESSGAYNEQFF. CDR3 DNA: TGTGCCAGCAGCGAGAGTAGCGGGGCCTACAATGAGCAGTTCTTC. This chain links TRBV9 with TRBJ2-1; 8 bases fit TRBD2. This CDR3 has 15 amino acids. V shed 3 bases, J shed 2 bases, and the junction held 4 bases outside the gene matches. Germline V gene sequence: CDR1 SGDLS, CDR2 YYNGEE.

CDR3 nucleotides: TGTGCCAGCAGCCGACTGGGGGGGAACTATGGCTACACCTTC. It is translated as CASSRLGGNYGYTF. The chain recombines TRBV7-9 with TRBJ1-2, with TRBD1 as a possible D gene (5 bases). The CDR3 sequence is 14 residues long. V lost 5 bases to trimming and J lost 2 bases, with 12 bases between them. The germline V gene encodes CDR1 SEHNR and CDR2 FQNEAQ (reference sequence).

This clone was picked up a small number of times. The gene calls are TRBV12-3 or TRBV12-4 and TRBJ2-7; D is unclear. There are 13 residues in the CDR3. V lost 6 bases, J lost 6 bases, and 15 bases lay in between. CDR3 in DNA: TGTGCCAGCAGCCCGCAACGAGCCGCCGAGCAGTACTTC. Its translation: CASSPQRAAEQYF.

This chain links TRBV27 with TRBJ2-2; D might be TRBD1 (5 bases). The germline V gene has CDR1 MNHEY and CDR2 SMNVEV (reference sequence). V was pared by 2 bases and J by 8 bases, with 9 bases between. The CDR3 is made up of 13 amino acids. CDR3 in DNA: TGTGCCAGCAGTTTAACAGGCTTAGGGGAGCTGTTTTTT. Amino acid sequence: CASSLTGLGELFF.

For the CDR3, the DNA is TGTGCCTGGAGTGCCTCCTTGGACCCCGGGAGATCGGAAGCTTTCTTT. It encodes CAWSASLDPGRSEAFF. The chain carries TRBV30 and TRBJ1-1; D remains unclear. In germline, CDR1 is GTSNPN, CDR2 SVGIG (reference sequence). The germline V and J ends were trimmed by 1 base and 8 bases, with 23 bases remaining between them. The CDR3 is made up of 16 amino acids.

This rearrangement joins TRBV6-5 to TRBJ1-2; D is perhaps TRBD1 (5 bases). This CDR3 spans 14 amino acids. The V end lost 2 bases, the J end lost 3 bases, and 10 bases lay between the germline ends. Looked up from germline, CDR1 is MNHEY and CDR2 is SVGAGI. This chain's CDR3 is CASSYGGKDYGYTF. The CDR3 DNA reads TGTGCCAGCAGTTACGGGGGGAAGGACTATGGCTACACCTTC.

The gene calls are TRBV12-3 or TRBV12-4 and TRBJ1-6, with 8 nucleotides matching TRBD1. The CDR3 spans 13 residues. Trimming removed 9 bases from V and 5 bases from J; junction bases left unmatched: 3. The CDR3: CASRTGNNSPLHF. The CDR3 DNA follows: TGTGCCAGTCGGACAGGGAATAATTCACCCCTCCACTTT.

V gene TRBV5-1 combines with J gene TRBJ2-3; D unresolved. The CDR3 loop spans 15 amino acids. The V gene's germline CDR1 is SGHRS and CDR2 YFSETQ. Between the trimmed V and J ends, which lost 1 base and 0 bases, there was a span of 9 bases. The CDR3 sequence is CASSLRLTSTDTQYF. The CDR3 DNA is TGCGCCAGCAGCTTGAGGCTGACTAGCACAGATACGCAGTATTTT.

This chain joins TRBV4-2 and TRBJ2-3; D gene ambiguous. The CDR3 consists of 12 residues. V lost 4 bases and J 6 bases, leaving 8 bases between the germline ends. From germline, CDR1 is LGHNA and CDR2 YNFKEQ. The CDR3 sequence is CASSPWADTQYF. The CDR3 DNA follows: TGTGCCAGCAGCCCCTGGGCCGATACGCAGTATTTT.

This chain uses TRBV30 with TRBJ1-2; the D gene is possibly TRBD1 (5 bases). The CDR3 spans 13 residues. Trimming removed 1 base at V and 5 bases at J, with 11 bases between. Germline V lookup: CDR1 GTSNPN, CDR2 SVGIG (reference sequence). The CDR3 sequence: CAWSERGTYGYTF. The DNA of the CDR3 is TGTGCCTGGAGTGAAAGGGGAACATATGGCTACACCTTC.

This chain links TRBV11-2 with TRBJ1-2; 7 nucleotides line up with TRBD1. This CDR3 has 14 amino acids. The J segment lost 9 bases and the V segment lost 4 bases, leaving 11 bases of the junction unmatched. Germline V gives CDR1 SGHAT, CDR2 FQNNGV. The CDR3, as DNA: TGTGCCAGCAGCTCCAACAGGGGCTATAGTAGCTACACCTTC. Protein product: CASSSNRGYSSYTF. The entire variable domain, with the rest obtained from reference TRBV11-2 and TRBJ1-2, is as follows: EAGVAQSPRYKIIEKRQSVAFWCNPISGHATLYWYQQILGQGPKLLIQFQNNGVVDDSQLPKDRFSAERLKGVDSTLKIQPAKLEDSAVYLCASSSNRGYSSYTFGSGTRLTVV.

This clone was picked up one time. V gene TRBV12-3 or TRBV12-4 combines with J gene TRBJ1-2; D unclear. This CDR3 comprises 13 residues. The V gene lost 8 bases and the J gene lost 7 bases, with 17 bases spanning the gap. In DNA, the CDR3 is TGTGCCAGCGTCGCGGGGTTCGGCCGTGGCTACACCTTC. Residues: CASVAGFGRGYTF.

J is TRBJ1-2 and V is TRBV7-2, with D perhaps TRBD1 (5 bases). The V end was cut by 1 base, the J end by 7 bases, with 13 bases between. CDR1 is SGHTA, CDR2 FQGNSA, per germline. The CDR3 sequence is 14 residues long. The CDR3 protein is CASSLEGGTGGYTF. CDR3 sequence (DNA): TGTGCCAGCAGCTTAGAGGGCGGGACCGGTGGCTACACCTTC.

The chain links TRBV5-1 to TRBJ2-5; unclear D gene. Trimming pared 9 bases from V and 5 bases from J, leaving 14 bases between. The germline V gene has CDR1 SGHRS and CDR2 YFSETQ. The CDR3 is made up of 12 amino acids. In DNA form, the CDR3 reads TGCGCCACCCTCCCCGAGATGGAGACCCAGTACTTC. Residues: CATLPEMETQYF. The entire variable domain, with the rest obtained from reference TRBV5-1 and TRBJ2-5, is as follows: KAGVTQTPRYLIKTRGQQVTLSCSPISGHRSVSWYQQTPGQGLQFLFEYFSETQRNKGNFPGRFSGRQFSNSRSEMNVSTLELGDSALYLCATLPEMETQYFGPGTRLLVL.

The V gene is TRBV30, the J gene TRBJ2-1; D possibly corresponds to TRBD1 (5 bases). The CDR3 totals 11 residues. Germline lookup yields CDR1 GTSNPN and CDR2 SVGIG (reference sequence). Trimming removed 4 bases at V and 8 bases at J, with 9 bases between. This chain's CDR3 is CAWTLRDEQFF. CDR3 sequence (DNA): TGTGCCTGGACTCTCAGGGATGAGCAGTTCTTC.

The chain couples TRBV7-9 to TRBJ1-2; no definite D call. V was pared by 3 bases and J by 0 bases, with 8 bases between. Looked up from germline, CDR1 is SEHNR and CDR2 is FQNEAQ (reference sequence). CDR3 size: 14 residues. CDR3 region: CASSLAITNYGYTF. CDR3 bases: TGTGCCAGCAGCTTGGCCATAACTAACTATGGCTACACCTTC.

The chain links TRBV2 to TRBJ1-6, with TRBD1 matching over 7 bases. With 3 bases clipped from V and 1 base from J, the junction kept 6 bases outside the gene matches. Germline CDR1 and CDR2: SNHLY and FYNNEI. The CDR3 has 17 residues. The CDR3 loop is CASSDRGRGSYNSPLHF. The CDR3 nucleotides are TGTGCCAGCAGTGATCGGGGCAGGGGGTCCTATAATTCACCCCTCCACTTT.

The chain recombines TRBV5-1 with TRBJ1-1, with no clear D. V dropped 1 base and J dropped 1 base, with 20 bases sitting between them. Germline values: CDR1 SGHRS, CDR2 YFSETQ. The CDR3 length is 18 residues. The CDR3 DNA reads TGCGCCAGCAGCTTGCGGGAACTTGCCGCCTATACGAACACTGAAGCTTTCTTT. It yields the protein CASSLRELAAYTNTEAFF.

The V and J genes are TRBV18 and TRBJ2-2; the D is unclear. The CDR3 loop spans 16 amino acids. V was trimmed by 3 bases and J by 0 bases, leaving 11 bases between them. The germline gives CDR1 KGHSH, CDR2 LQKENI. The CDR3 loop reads CASSPSGGANTGELFF. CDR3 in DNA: TGTGCCAGCTCACCTTCCGGCGGAGCGAACACCGGGGAGCTGTTTTTT.

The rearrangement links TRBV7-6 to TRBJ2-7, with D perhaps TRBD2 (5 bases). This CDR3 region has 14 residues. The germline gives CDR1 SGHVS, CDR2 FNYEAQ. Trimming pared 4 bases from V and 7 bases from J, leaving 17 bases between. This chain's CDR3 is CASSYARGTGEQYF. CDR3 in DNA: TGTGCCAGCAGCTACGCCCGGGGAACTGGGGAGCAGTACTTC.

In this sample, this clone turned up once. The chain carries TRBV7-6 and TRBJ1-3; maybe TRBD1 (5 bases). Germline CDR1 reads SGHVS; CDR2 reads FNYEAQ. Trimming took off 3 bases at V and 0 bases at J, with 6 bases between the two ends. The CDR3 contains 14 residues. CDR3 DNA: TGTGCCAGCAGCTTTCAGGGCTCTGGAAACACCATATATTTT. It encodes CASSFQGSGNTIYF.